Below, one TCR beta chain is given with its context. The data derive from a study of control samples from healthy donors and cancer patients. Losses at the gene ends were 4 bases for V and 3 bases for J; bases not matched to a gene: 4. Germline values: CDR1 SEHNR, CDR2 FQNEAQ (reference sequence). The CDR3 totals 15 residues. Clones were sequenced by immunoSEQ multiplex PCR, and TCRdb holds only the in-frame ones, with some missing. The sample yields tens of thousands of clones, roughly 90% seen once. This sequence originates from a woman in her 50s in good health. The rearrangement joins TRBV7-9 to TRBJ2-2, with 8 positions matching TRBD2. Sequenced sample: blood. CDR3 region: CASSSREGYTGELFF. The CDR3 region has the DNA TGTGCCAGCAGCTCCCGGGAGGGGTACACCGGGGAGCTGTTTTTT. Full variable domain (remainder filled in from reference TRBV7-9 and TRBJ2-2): DTGVSQNPRHKITKRGQNVTFRCDPISEHNRLYWYRQTLGQGPEFLTYFQNEAQLEKSRLLSDRFSAERPKGSFSTLEIQRTEQGDSAMYLCASSSREGYTGELFFGEGSRLTVL.